This T cell receptor (beta chain) stems from a study of blood T cells in healthy people across ages. At least 7 million PBMCs were isolated per sample. Unmatched junction bases numbered 5, after V lost 5 bases and J lost 2 bases. The CDR3 runs to 15 residues. CDR1 SGHTA and CDR2 FQGNSA come from the germline V gene. This clonotype was seen repeatedly, ten times or more. Its antigen remains unidentified. Primers used in a second PCR of about 7 to 12 cycles were a sample-barcoded 5' primer and a J-beta primer mix. Tags on each cDNA molecule came from a template-switch adaptor with 12 random nucleotides. Every sample produced at least 3 million CDR3-containing paired-end reads. Via MiXCR, TCRdb re-called the 5' RACE reads, giving one row per CDR3 protein. The data hold about 940,000 distinct CDR3 sequences, with about 48% observed a single time. Study findings and constraints: In older individuals, TCR beta diversity per million T cells was lower, falling roughly linearly with age.

The sequenced sample consisted of blood. The clonotype was recovered from a man in his thirties or forties in good health. V and J are TRBV7-2 and TRBJ1-4; 7 nucleotides match TRBD1. CDR3 nucleotides: TGTGCCAGCAGCCCAACAGGGGTTACTAATGAAAAACTGTTTTTT. Translated, it gives CASSPTGVTNEKLFF.